This T cell receptor (beta chain) was observed in a study of Graves' ophthalmopathy and Graves' hyperthyroidism. The CDR3 runs 16 residues. V lost 2 bases, J lost 4 bases, and 8 bases stayed unmatched. Scientists amplified the TCR beta CDR3 regions from RNA transcripts. First-round RT-PCR used HTBI primers; second-round multiplex PCR followed. TCRdb independently ran MiXCR on the multiplex PCR reads; one entry per CDR3 protein. The sample records 300,000 to 450,000 distinct CDR3 sequences, about a sixth being singletons. In this sample, this clonotype turned up a few times. V gene TRBV12-3 or TRBV12-4 combines with J gene TRBJ2-5; TRBD1 aligns across 9 bases. The TCR comes from an adult woman with stable Graves' hyperthyroidism. Sequencing was performed on peripheral blood. CDR3 amino acids: CASSLPTGTGSETQYF. The CDR3 DNA reads as TGTGCCAGCAGTTTACCCACTGGGACAGGGTCAGAGACCCAGTACTTC.